These 22 T cell receptor beta chains came from one sample sequenced in a study of blood T cell repertoires in COVID-19. The data were produced by immunoSEQ multiplex PCR, yet TCRdb's version contains in-frame clones alone and is incomplete. The sample includes about 50,000 clones, about 86% of them seen just once. Sequenced input: peripheral blood. The origin of the receptors is an elderly man with active COVID-19.

The chain combines TRBV24-1 with TRBJ2-3; D perhaps matches TRBD2 (6 bases). The CDR3 has 14 amino acids. Trimming removed 6 bases at V and 4 bases at J, with 13 bases between. CDR1 KGHDR and CDR2 SFDVKD come from the germline V gene. The CDR3 sequence is CATSSGREADTQYF. The CDR3 bases are TGTGCCACCAGTAGTGGCAGGGAGGCAGATACGCAGTATTTT.

The chain joins TRBV5-1 to TRBJ2-5; 11 bases line up with TRBD2. Germline V lookup: CDR1 SGHRS, CDR2 YFSETQ. The CDR3 extends over 14 amino acids. V trimming: 4 bases; J trimming: 5 bases; junction bases outside the gene matches: 4. The CDR3: CASSSGTSGETQYF. In nucleotides, the CDR3 is TGCGCCAGCAGCAGCGGGACTAGCGGTGAGACCCAGTACTTC.

The chain has TRBV28 and TRBJ1-3; 8 bases are a match to TRBD1. Germline CDR1 is MDHEN and CDR2 is SYDVKM. V was pared by 6 bases and J by 0 bases, with 7 bases of the junction left unmatched. This CDR3 comprises 16 residues. The CDR3: CASSPGGLSSGNTIYF. The CDR3 DNA sequence: TGTGCCAGCAGCCCAGGGGGCCTAAGCTCTGGAAACACCATATATTTT.

This rearrangement joins TRBV6-5 to TRBJ2-1; 11 bases are a match to TRBD1. V was pared by 5 bases and J by 9 bases, with 9 bases of the junction left unmatched. Looked up from germline, CDR1 is MNHEY and CDR2 is SVGAGI. The CDR3 runs 15 residues. DNA for the CDR3: TGTGCCAGCAGTACCAGGGACAGGGGGTTCATTGAGCAGTTCTTC. It specifies CASSTRDRGFIEQFF.

The chain recombines TRBV7-8 with TRBJ2-3, with D perhaps matching TRBD2 (6 bases). V was cut by 7 bases and J by 4 bases, with 21 bases left in between. Germline V gene data show CDR1 as SGHVS and CDR2 as FQNEAQ. The CDR3 has 16 amino acids. The CDR3 spells CASNGGGGIPPDTQYF. CDR3 bases: TGTGCCAGCAACGGCGGTGGCGGGATACCCCCAGATACGCAGTATTTT.

This clone showed up just once. V and J are TRBV19 and TRBJ1-2; TRBD1 agrees at 7 bases. CDR3 length: 16 residues. With V trimmed by 4 bases and J by 0 bases, 8 bases remained unmatched. In germline, CDR1 is LNHDA, CDR2 SQIVND (reference sequence). The CDR3 loop is CASSTQTGAANYGYTF. The CDR3 nucleotides are TGTGCCAGTAGTACCCAAACAGGGGCAGCTAACTATGGCTACACCTTC.

V is TRBV5-4 and J is TRBJ2-1; TRBD2 matches 9 bases. CDR3 size: 15 residues. The germline CDR1 and CDR2 sequences are SGHNT and YYREEE (reference sequence). V was pared by 1 base and J by 5 bases, with 4 bases of the junction left unmatched. The CDR3 bases are TGTGCCAGCAGCTTGAGGGTAGCGGGAGACAATGAGCAGTTCTTC. Protein product: CASSLRVAGDNEQFF.

The gene calls are TRBV24-1 and TRBJ1-1, with D maybe TRBD1 (5 bases). CDR3 length equals 11 residues. V lost 10 bases and J 8 bases, leaving 13 bases between the germline ends. Per germline, CDR1 KGHDR and CDR2 SFDVKD. CDR3 DNA: TGTGCCACTTCTCAGGGATCAGAAGCTTTCTTT. It yields the protein CATSQGSEAFF.

The chain employs TRBV14 and TRBJ2-6; D is possibly TRBD1 (5 bases). The CDR3 totals 20 residues. Per germline, CDR1 SGHDN and CDR2 FVKESK. V lost 2 bases and J 4 bases, leaving 24 bases between the germline ends. CDR3 sequence reads: CASSQKEIDRYLGGANVLTF. The CDR3 DNA reads as TGTGCCAGCAGCCAAAAAGAAATCGACAGATACTTGGGGGGGGCCAACGTCCTGACTTTC.

V and J are TRBV5-4 and TRBJ2-2; D may be TRBD2 (7 bases). This CDR3 has 16 amino acids. In germline, CDR1 is SGHNT, CDR2 YYREEE (reference sequence). Trimming removed 4 bases at V and 2 bases at J, with 15 bases between. The CDR3 spells CASSRPGGLNTGELFF. The CDR3 coding sequence is TGTGCCAGCAGCCGCCCGGGGGGCCTAAACACCGGGGAGCTGTTTTTT.

The chain employs TRBV2 and TRBJ2-5, with D possibly being TRBD2 (6 bases). This CDR3 is 13 amino acids long. V shed 7 bases and J shed 4 bases, with 13 bases lying between them. Germline lookup yields CDR1 SNHLY and CDR2 FYNNEI. CDR3 sequence reads: CASIRLDSETQYF. The DNA of the CDR3 is TGTGCCAGCATTAGACTAGATTCAGAGACCCAGTACTTC.

The gene calls are TRBV6-5 and TRBJ1-2, with a weak D call TRBD1 (5 bases). CDR3 length: 12 residues. Germline CDR1 MNHEY, CDR2 SVGAGI. V was clipped by 6 bases and J by 3 bases, with 8 bases between them. The CDR3 protein is CASSDSYYGYTF. As DNA, the CDR3 is TGTGCCAGCAGCGACAGTTACTATGGCTACACCTTC.

The chain couples TRBV6-2 or TRBV6-3 to TRBJ2-2; 9 bases are shared with TRBD2. The CDR3 consists of 18 residues. With V trimmed by 0 bases and J by 1 base, 6 bases remained unmatched. Germline lookup yields CDR1 MNHEY and CDR2 SVGEGT. The CDR3 nucleotides are TGTGCCAGCAGTTACTCAGCTAGCGGGAAGTTGAACACCGGGGAGCTGTTTTTT. Translated: CASSYSASGKLNTGELFF.

This clone came up once. V usage is TRBV27 and J usage is TRBJ1-6; TRBD1 is a possible D gene (6 bases). This CDR3 is built from 15 residues. Looked up from germline, CDR1 is MNHEY and CDR2 is SMNVEV (reference sequence). V was cut by 5 bases and J by 9 bases, with 17 bases left in between. The CDR3 spells CASSPNRAASSPLHF. CDR3 DNA sequence: TGTGCCAGCAGTCCAAACAGGGCAGCAAGTTCACCCCTCCACTTT.

V usage is TRBV11-2 and J usage is TRBJ2-3; no clear D. The CDR3 has 18 amino acids. Trimming took off 1 base at V and 0 bases at J, with 17 bases between the two ends. Germline CDR1 reads SGHAT; CDR2 reads FQNNGV. Here the CDR3 reads CASSLVSSRHPSTDTQYF. CDR3 bases: TGTGCCAGCAGCTTAGTAAGTTCCAGACATCCTAGCACAGATACGCAGTATTTT.

There are a few counts of this clone. The chain combines TRBV30 with TRBJ1-6; possible D gene TRBD1, 6 bases. This CDR3 comprises 13 residues. CDR1 GTSNPN and CDR2 SVGIG come from the germline V gene (reference sequence). The ends were cut back, 1 base at V and 7 bases at J, with 8 bases in the middle. CDR3 nucleotides: TGTGCCTGGAGTGAGGGGGTGAATTCACCCCTCCACTTT. Translating gives CAWSEGVNSPLHF.

This chain connects TRBV28 to TRBJ1-6; D perhaps matches TRBD1 (5 bases). The germline V gene has CDR1 MDHEN and CDR2 SYDVKM. The V end was cut by 7 bases, the J end by 7 bases, with 20 bases between. The CDR3 sequence is 16 residues long. The CDR3 reads CASTPTAALLNSPLHF. Written as DNA, the CDR3 is TGTGCCAGCACTCCGACAGCCGCTTTGTTGAATTCACCCCTCCACTTT.

The chain employs TRBV18 and TRBJ1-1; 8 bases fit TRBD1. Losses at the gene ends were 1 base for V and 1 base for J; bases not matched to a gene: 11. CDR1 is KGHSH and CDR2 is LQKENI in the germline V gene. The CDR3 spans 18 residues. The CDR3 DNA reads as TGTGCCAGCTCACCACTGACAGGGGCCGCGCAGAGGAACACTGAAGCTTTCTTT. This sequence encodes CASSPLTGAAQRNTEAFF.

The chain combines TRBV28 with TRBJ2-1; possible D gene TRBD2, 5 bases. Germline assignment: CDR1 MDHEN and CDR2 SYDVKM. V lost 4 bases to trimming and J lost 8 bases, with 21 bases between them. This CDR3 spans 16 amino acids. The CDR3 coding sequence is TGTGCCAGCAGTTCCCCCCTCCGATTAGGACTGGATGAGCAGTTCTTC. Its translation is CASSSPLRLGLDEQFF.

V usage is TRBV10-3 and J usage is TRBJ2-5; TRBD1 agrees at 7 bases. Germline V gene data show CDR1 as ENHRY and CDR2 as SYGVKD. This CDR3 has 14 residues. The V segment lost 4 bases and the J segment 1 base; nucleotides outside the gene matches: 3. The CDR3 loop is CAISGTGSQETQYF. The CDR3 DNA sequence: TGTGCCATCAGTGGGACAGGTTCCCAAGAGACCCAGTACTTC.

V and J are TRBV7-3 and TRBJ2-2; 7 bases are shared with TRBD2. V lost 5 bases to trimming and J lost 2 bases; unmatched junction nucleotides: 8. Germline assignment: CDR1 SGHTA and CDR2 FQGTGA. This CDR3 is built from 16 residues. CDR3 region: CASSRPGTTNTGELFF. In DNA form, the CDR3 reads TGTGCCAGCAGCCGGCCGGGGACTACCAACACCGGGGAGCTGTTTTTT.

The rearrangement links TRBV11-2 to TRBJ1-2; the D gene is possibly TRBD1 (5 bases). Germline CDR1 is SGHAT and CDR2 is FQNNGV. CDR3 length: 14 amino acids. V lost 1 base and J 4 bases, leaving 10 bases between the germline ends. In DNA, the CDR3 is TGTGCCAGCAGCTTAGTGGGGGGGATCTATGGCTACACCTTC. It translates to CASSLVGGIYGYTF.